The next 27 T cell receptor beta chains were all read from a single sample in a study of cytomegalovirus exposure and HLA in healthy donors. PCR employed 60 Vbeta and 13 Jbeta primers. Assay used: immunoSEQ multiplex PCR; TCRdb lists only in-frame clones, some missing. Found here are approximately 190,000 clones, 9.5% to 15% of them singletons; the top ten hold about 7.8%. Sequenced input: PBMCs. These receptors were collected from a man over 45 in good health and CMV-seropositive.

This clone occurred a few times. The chain recombines TRBV5-1 with TRBJ1-6, with D perhaps TRBD1 (6 bases). Trimming removed 0 bases from V and 4 bases from J, with 11 bases in between. From germline, CDR1 is SGHRS and CDR2 YFSETQ. This CDR3 comprises 16 residues. The CDR3 region has the DNA TGCGCCAGCAGCTTGGGCAGAGGGGGTTATAATTCACCCCTCCACTTT. Translated, it gives CASSLGRGGYNSPLHF.

V gene TRBV27 combines with J gene TRBJ2-1; 13 bases fit TRBD2. Per germline, CDR1 MNHEY and CDR2 SMNVEV (reference sequence). This CDR3 region has 16 residues. The junction had 6 bases not matched to a gene; V was cut back by 4 bases and J by 6 bases. Written as DNA, the CDR3 is TGTGCCAGCAGTTACCCGACTAGCGGGGGGATCAATGAGCAGTTCTTC. Translated, it gives CASSYPTSGGINEQFF.

This clone has just a few counts. The rearrangement uses TRBV4-1 and TRBJ2-7; possibly TRBD1 for D (6 bases). Trimming shortened V by 7 bases and J by 0 bases, and 16 bases separated the two germline ends. Germline CDR1 is MGHRA and CDR2 is YSYEKL. The CDR3 contains 15 residues. The CDR3 sequence is CASNPEAGDSYEQYF. For the CDR3, the DNA is TGCGCCAGCAACCCCGAGGCAGGGGACTCCTACGAGCAGTACTTC.

This clone was found a few times. The chain uses TRBV7-9 and TRBJ1-1; 10 nucleotides match TRBD1. This CDR3 has 14 residues. Trimming removed 6 bases from V and 5 bases from J; junction bases left unmatched: 6. CDR1 and CDR2 (germline): SEHNR, FQNEAQ (reference sequence). CDR3 sequence: CASRLTGGRTEAFF. CDR3 sequence (DNA): TGTGCCAGCAGACTGACAGGGGGCCGGACTGAAGCTTTCTTT.

There are a few counts of this clone. The V gene is TRBV15, the J gene TRBJ1-5; perhaps TRBD1 as D (6 bases). Germline V CDR1 and CDR2: LNHNV, YYDKDF (reference sequence). V shed 0 bases and J shed 8 bases, with 14 bases lying between them. The CDR3 length is 15 residues. The CDR3 nucleotides read TGTGCCACCAGCAGAGATTTAGGGGGGAGGGAGCCCCAGCATTTT. The encoded protein is CATSRDLGGREPQHF.

This clone was seen a handful of times. The chain has TRBV4-1 and TRBJ1-2; 10 bases align to TRBD1. The length of the CDR3 is 16 residues. Trimming removed 3 bases from V and 7 bases from J; junction bases left unmatched: 11. CDR1 and CDR2 (germline): MGHRA, YSYEKL. Here the CDR3 DNA reads TGCGCCAGCAGCCATTTTGGAGGACAGGGGGGATTTGGCTACACCTTC. It yields the protein CASSHFGGQGGFGYTF.

Only a few counts were recorded for this clone. This rearrangement joins TRBV20-1 to TRBJ2-3; D is unresolved. The CDR3 contains 11 residues. Germline V gene sequence: CDR1 DFQATT, CDR2 SNEGSKA (reference sequence). V lost 1 base, J lost 5 bases, and 4 bases lay in between. The CDR3 loop reads CSARGRDTQYF. The CDR3 DNA sequence: TGCAGTGCTAGAGGGAGAGATACGCAGTATTTT.

This clone turned up a few times. V usage is TRBV2 and J usage is TRBJ2-7; 11 nucleotides match TRBD1. With V trimmed by 6 bases and J by 3 bases, 4 bases remained unmatched. CDR1 SNHLY and CDR2 FYNNEI come from the germline V gene. This CDR3 contains 14 residues. The CDR3 reads CASSLGQGVYEQYV. Here the CDR3 DNA reads TGTGCCAGCAGCCTGGGACAGGGGGTCTACGAGCAGTACGTC.

The chain links TRBV11-3 to TRBJ1-4; a weak D match, TRBD1 (5 bases). V was pared by 0 bases and J by 11 bases, with 13 bases between. The V gene's germline CDR1 is SGHNT and CDR2 YENEEA. The CDR3 sequence is 14 residues long. This CDR3 is CASSLDPATEKLFF. In nucleotides, the CDR3 is TGTGCCAGCAGCTTAGATCCCGCGACAGAGAAACTGTTTTTT.

Only a few counts were recorded for this clone. The rearrangement joins TRBV4-2 to TRBJ2-5; the match to TRBD2 covers 9 bases. The CDR3 totals 15 residues. V lost 4 bases to trimming and J lost 7 bases; unmatched junction nucleotides: 10. The germline V gene encodes CDR1 LGHNA and CDR2 YNFKEQ. CDR3 sequence: CASSPGLAPGWTQYF. The CDR3 region has the DNA TGTGCCAGCAGCCCGGGACTAGCCCCAGGGTGGACCCAGTACTTC.

A few counts support this clone. This sequence joins TRBV30 and TRBJ2-7; no reliable D call. With 6 bases removed from V and 6 bases from J, the gap between germline ends came to 12 bases. Germline V gives CDR1 GTSNPN, CDR2 SVGIG (reference sequence). The CDR3 is made up of 11 amino acids. CDR3 in DNA: TGTGCCTGCAGTTCCCTCCGCGAGCAGTACTTC. As protein: CACSSLREQYF.

This clone was detected a few times. V gene TRBV5-4 combines with J gene TRBJ2-2, with 9 bases fitting TRBD2. J lost 6 bases, V lost 1 base, and 4 bases had no gene match. This CDR3 spans 15 amino acids. CDR1 and CDR2 (germline): SGHNT, YYREEE (reference sequence). Written as DNA, the CDR3 is TGTGCCAGCAGCTTGTACGGCGGGGGGGCCGGGGAGCTGTTTTTT. It translates to CASSLYGGGAGELFF.

The V and J genes are TRBV6-5 and TRBJ1-1; 7 bases agree with TRBD1. V lost 6 bases and J lost 8; bases outside the gene matches: 3. The CDR3 is 11 residues long. CDR1 is MNHEY and CDR2 is SVGAGI in the germline V gene. CDR3 protein: CASRNRGEAFF. The CDR3 nucleotides read TGTGCCAGCAGAAACAGGGGAGAAGCTTTCTTT.

This clone has only a few counts. CDR3 coding DNA: TGTGCCAGCAGCAGGGGGCAGACGGGGACTGAAGCTTTCTTT. This gives the protein CASSRGQTGTEAFF. The chain links TRBV2 to TRBJ1-1; the match to TRBD1 covers 8 bases. V lost 6 bases and J lost 5; bases outside the gene matches: 8. Germline V gives CDR1 SNHLY, CDR2 FYNNEI. The CDR3 runs 14 residues.

This chain uses TRBV7-2 with TRBJ2-1; tentatively, D is TRBD1 (6 bases). Germline CDR1 is SGHTA and CDR2 is FQGNSA. Trimming shortened V by 5 bases and J by 10 bases, and 12 bases separated the two germline ends. The CDR3 loop spans 12 amino acids. DNA for the CDR3: TGTGCCAGCAGCCAAGGGGGTTACGAGCAGTTCTTC. Translating it yields CASSQGGYEQFF.

The chain carries TRBV28 and TRBJ1-6; D unclear. V was trimmed by 4 bases and J by 7 bases, leaving 20 bases between them. Germline CDR1 is MDHEN and CDR2 is SYDVKM. The CDR3 covers 17 residues. The CDR3 sequence: CASSSAEVAGRNSPLHF. The CDR3 bases are TGTGCCAGCAGTTCCGCAGAGGTGGCGGGTAGGAATTCACCCCTCCACTTT. Supplemented by reference TRBV28 and TRBJ1-6, the full variable domain reads DVKVTQSSRYLVKRTGEKVFLECVQDMDHENMFWYRQDPGLGLRLIYFSYDVKMKEKGDIPEGYSVSREKKERFSLILESASTNQTSMYLCASSSAEVAGRNSPLHFGNGTRLTVT.

V usage is TRBV21-1 and J usage is TRBJ2-5; TRBD2 reflects the table's D call only, with no check against the DNA. TRBV21-1 is marked as a pseudogene. The CDR3 is made up of 14 amino acids. CDR3 in amino acids: CASSPAGGLETQYF. The CDR3 DNA reads as TGTGCCAGCAGCCCAGCGGGGGGTTTGGAGACCCAGTACTTC.

This clone was seen only a few times. V and J are TRBV9 and TRBJ1-6; 11 bases align to TRBD1. J was trimmed by 6 bases and V by 4 bases; bases with no gene match: 12. The germline V gene encodes CDR1 SGDLS and CDR2 YYNGEE. The CDR3 totals 18 residues. In DNA form, the CDR3 reads TGTGCCAGCAGCAGAGGGACAGGGGGAACGGGAAGTAATTCACCCCTCCACTTT. Protein sequence: CASSRGTGGTGSNSPLHF.

This clone has only a few counts. This sequence joins TRBV5-4 and TRBJ2-1; 7 positions agree with TRBD2. CDR1 is SGHNT and CDR2 is YYREEE in the germline V gene (reference sequence). The CDR3 contains 13 residues. Trimming at V came to 3 bases and at J to 10 bases, leaving 7 bases not matched to a gene. This CDR3 reads CASSSGLVNEQFF. CDR3 coding DNA: TGTGCCAGCAGCTCCGGACTAGTGAACGAGCAGTTCTTC. The full variable domain, completed using reference TRBV5-4 and TRBJ2-1, is ETGVTQSPTHLIKTRGQQVTLRCSSQSGHNTVSWYQQALGQGPQFIFQYYREEENGRGNFPPRFSGLQFPNYSSELNVNALELDDSALYLCASSSGLVNEQFFGPGTRLTVL.

This clone showed up just a few times. The genes are TRBV7-2 and TRBJ2-5, with a weak D call TRBD1 (5 bases). Per the germline V gene, CDR1 is SGHTA and CDR2 is FQGNSA. Trimming stripped 2 bases from V and 5 bases from J, with 9 bases between. The CDR3 sequence is 13 residues long. The CDR3 loop reads CASSLLGPETQYF. In nucleotides, the CDR3 is TGTGCCAGCAGCTTACTGGGGCCGGAGACCCAGTACTTC.

V gene TRBV11-3 combines with J gene TRBJ1-4, with 7 bases aligning to TRBD1. J lost 17 bases, V lost 1 base, and 4 bases had no gene match. Germline assignment: CDR1 SGHNT and CDR2 YENEEA. The CDR3 runs to 11 residues. The CDR3 loop is CASSLGGTVFF. CDR3 nucleotide sequence: TGTGCCAGCAGCTTAGGCGGGACAGTTTTTTTT.

This clone has a handful of counts. Other nucleotide sequences from this sample produce the same CDR3. The chain's CDR3 is CASSVGGGNQPQHF. The CDR3 DNA reads TGTGCCAGCAGCGTAGGAGGGGGAAACCAGCCCCAGCATTTT. The chain links TRBV9 to TRBJ1-5, with TRBD1 as a possible D gene (6 bases). This CDR3 comprises 14 residues. The V and J ends lost 0 bases and 7 bases respectively, with 11 bases between them. CDR1 and CDR2 (germline): SGDLS, YYNGEE.

This clone was seen more than once but under ten times. The chain links TRBV6-5 to TRBJ2-4, with a possible D match to TRBD2 (7 bases). Germline values: CDR1 MNHEY, CDR2 SVGAGI. The CDR3 runs to 15 residues. V shed 2 bases and J shed 5 bases, with 13 bases lying between them. CDR3 nucleotide sequence: TGTGCCAGCAGTTACGGTGGCGGGGGCCAAAACATTCAGTACTTC. This codes for CASSYGGGGQNIQYF.

A few counts support this clone. This chain links TRBV10-3 with TRBJ1-3, with no clear D. The germline V gene encodes CDR1 ENHRY and CDR2 SYGVKD. The CDR3 contains 13 residues. V lost 7 bases, J lost 7 bases, and 14 bases lay in between. The CDR3 bases are TGTGCCATCATGAGGGCTGAAAGGAACACCATATATTTT. It encodes CAIMRAERNTIYF.

This clone was seen more than once but under ten times. The chain carries TRBV7-9 and TRBJ2-7; 9 nucleotides align to TRBD1. This CDR3 is 13 amino acids long. V lost 1 base and J lost 6; bases outside the gene matches: 1. The germline V gene has CDR1 SEHNR and CDR2 FQNEAQ (reference sequence). The CDR3 DNA sequence: TGTGCCAGCAGCTTAGAGACAGGGGGCGAGCAGTACTTC. This codes for CASSLETGGEQYF.

The V gene is TRBV2, the J gene TRBJ1-1; D is uncertain. The CDR3 is 14 amino acids. Per the germline V gene, CDR1 is SNHLY and CDR2 is FYNNEI. V was trimmed by 7 bases and J by 1 base, leaving 13 bases between them. The CDR3 spells CASTNSYQNTEAFF. CDR3 bases: TGTGCCAGCACCAACTCATATCAGAACACTGAAGCTTTCTTT.

The CDR3 is CASSPWTGGSHEQYF. The CDR3 DNA reads as TGTGCCAGCAGCCCCTGGACAGGGGGCTCTCACGAGCAGTACTTC. This chain uses TRBV5-4 with TRBJ2-7, with 11 bases lining up with TRBD1. The CDR3 has 15 amino acids. The trim removed 4 bases at V and 5 bases at J, leaving 8 bases unmatched. Germline CDR1 is SGHNT and CDR2 is YYREEE (reference sequence).